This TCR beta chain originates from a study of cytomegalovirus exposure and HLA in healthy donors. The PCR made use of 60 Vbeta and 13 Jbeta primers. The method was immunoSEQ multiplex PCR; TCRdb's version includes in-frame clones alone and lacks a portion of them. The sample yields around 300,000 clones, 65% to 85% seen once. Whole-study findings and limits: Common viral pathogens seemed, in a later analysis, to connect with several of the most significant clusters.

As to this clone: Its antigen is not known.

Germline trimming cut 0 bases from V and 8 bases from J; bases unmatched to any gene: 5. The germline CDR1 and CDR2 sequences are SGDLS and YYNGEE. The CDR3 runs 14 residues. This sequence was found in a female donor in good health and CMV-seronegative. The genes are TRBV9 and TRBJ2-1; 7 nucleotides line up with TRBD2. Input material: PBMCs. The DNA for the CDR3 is TGTGCCAGCAGCGTAGACGGCGGGAGTGATGAGCAGTTCTTC. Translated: CASSVDGGSDEQFF.